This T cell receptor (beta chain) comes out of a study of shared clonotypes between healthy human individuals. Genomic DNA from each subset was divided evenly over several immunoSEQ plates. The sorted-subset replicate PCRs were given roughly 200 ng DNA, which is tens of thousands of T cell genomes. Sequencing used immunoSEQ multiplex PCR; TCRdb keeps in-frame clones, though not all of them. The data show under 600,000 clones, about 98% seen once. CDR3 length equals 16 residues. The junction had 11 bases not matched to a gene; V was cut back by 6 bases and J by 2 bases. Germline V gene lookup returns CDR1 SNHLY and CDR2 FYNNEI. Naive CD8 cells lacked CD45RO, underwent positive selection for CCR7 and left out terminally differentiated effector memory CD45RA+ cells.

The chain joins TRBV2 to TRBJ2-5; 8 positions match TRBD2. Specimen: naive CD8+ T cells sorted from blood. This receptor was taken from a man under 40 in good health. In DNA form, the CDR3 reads TGTGCCAGCAGGGTAGTAGCAGCGGGGGATCAAGAGACCCAGTACTTC. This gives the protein CASRVVAAGDQETQYF.